The 15 T cell receptor beta chains in this list originate from one sample, sequenced in a study of blood T cell repertoires in COVID-19. Data came from immunoSEQ multiplex PCR; TCRdb stores just in-frame clones and leaves some out. The profile shows about 210,000 clones, approximately 80% of them singletons. Material: peripheral blood. The receptors originated from a man in his forties who had recovered from COVID-19.

The rearrangement links TRBV19 to TRBJ2-3, with D tentatively TRBD2 (5 bases). V dropped 7 bases and J dropped 0 bases, with 14 bases sitting between them. The CDR3 totals 15 residues. Germline loops: CDR1 LNHDA, CDR2 SQIVND (reference sequence). CDR3 DNA sequence: TGTGCCAGTACCCGCAGGCCGGGGAGCACAGATACGCAGTATTTT. As protein: CASTRRPGSTDTQYF.

In its sample, this clone was seen once. The chain joins TRBV7-2 to TRBJ1-5; D gene uncertain. Germline CDR1 SGHTA, CDR2 FQGNSA. V gave up 5 bases and J gave up 6 bases, with 14 bases separating them. The CDR3 loop spans 14 amino acids. The CDR3 sequence: CASSPRGLSQPQHF. The CDR3 DNA sequence: TGTGCCAGCAGCCCCCGAGGCTTGAGTCAGCCCCAGCATTTT.

This clone was recorded a few times. The rearrangement uses TRBV2 and TRBJ2-3; 9 bases map to TRBD1. Germline trimming cut 6 bases from V and 3 bases from J; bases unmatched to any gene: 7. The CDR3 is made up of 15 amino acids. CDR1 SNHLY and CDR2 FYNNEI come from the germline V gene. The CDR3: CASRRQGGGTDTQYF. DNA for the CDR3: TGTGCCAGCAGGCGACAGGGGGGGGGAACAGATACGCAGTATTTT.

The rearrangement joins TRBV19 to TRBJ1-5; no firm D call. V lost 1 base to trimming and J lost 2 bases, with 3 bases between them. CDR1 is LNHDA and CDR2 is SQIVND in the germline V gene (reference sequence). CDR3 size: 13 residues. This CDR3 is CASSIGRNQPQHF. CDR3 in DNA: TGTGCCAGTAGTATAGGGCGCAATCAGCCCCAGCATTTT.

V usage is TRBV9 and J usage is TRBJ2-7, with a tentative D call TRBD2 (5 bases). Trimming took off 2 bases at V and 2 bases at J, with 11 bases between the two ends. The CDR3 has 14 residues. In germline, CDR1 is SGDLS, CDR2 YYNGEE. The CDR3 spells CASSVTGVPYEQYF. The CDR3, as DNA: TGTGCCAGCAGCGTCACCGGGGTTCCCTACGAGCAGTACTTC.

V usage is TRBV3-1 (or the pseudogene TRBV3-2) and J usage is TRBJ2-5, with D perhaps matching TRBD2 (5 bases). The CDR3 length is 17 residues. Germline V lookup: CDR1 LGHDT, CDR2 YNNKEL (reference sequence). V was cut by 0 bases and J by 5 bases, with 19 bases left in between. CDR3 in amino acids: CASSQDRVSGSWETQYF. As DNA, the CDR3 is TGTGCCAGCAGCCAAGATCGAGTGAGTGGGAGTTGGGAGACCCAGTACTTC.

CDR3 region: CASSSSDSPLHF. CDR3 in DNA: TGTGCCAGCAGTTCGTCTGATTCACCCCTCCACTTT. The chain couples TRBV28 to TRBJ1-6; D uncertain. From germline, CDR1 is MDHEN and CDR2 SYDVKM. The CDR3 runs 12 residues. The V end was cut by 4 bases, the J end by 8 bases, with 6 bases between. The whole variable domain, remainder taken from reference TRBV28 and TRBJ1-6, is DVKVTQSSRYLVKRTGEKVFLECVQDMDHENMFWYRQDPGLGLRLIYFSYDVKMKEKGDIPEGYSVSREKKERFSLILESASTNQTSMYLCASSSSDSPLHFGNGTRLTVT.

The genes are TRBV7-9 and TRBJ1-3; D is undetermined. V shed 5 bases and J shed 3 bases, with 17 bases lying between them. The CDR3 contains 16 residues. CDR1 and CDR2 (germline): SEHNR, FQNEAQ (reference sequence). CDR3 residues: CASSHRRVISGNTIYF. The DNA for the CDR3 is TGTGCCAGCAGCCATCGGCGGGTTATAAGTGGAAACACCATATATTTT.

The chain joins TRBV6-4 to TRBJ2-2, with TRBD2 matching over 11 bases. This CDR3 contains 15 residues. CDR1 is MRHNA and CDR2 is SNTAGT in the germline V gene. J was trimmed by 5 bases and V by 3 bases; bases with no gene match: 2. The CDR3 is CASSELAGDTGELFF. For the CDR3, the DNA is TGTGCCAGCAGTGAACTAGCGGGAGATACCGGGGAGCTGTTTTTT.

The chain carries TRBV9 and TRBJ2-5; tentatively, D is TRBD2 (6 bases). Trimming left V 4 bases short and J 0 bases short, with 13 bases between. The CDR3 is 15 amino acids. Germline CDR1 and CDR2: SGDLS and YYNGEE. CDR3 bases: TGTGCCAGCAGCCTACGTCGGGACTACCAAGAGACCCAGTACTTC. This translates into CASSLRRDYQETQYF.

This clone turned up a few times. This chain connects TRBV5-3 to TRBJ2-2, with D possibly matching TRBD2 (6 bases). TRBV5-3 is treated as an ORF (open reading frame) with a function not yet certain. The germline V and J ends were trimmed by 6 bases and 4 bases, with 22 bases remaining between them. The CDR3 extends over 17 amino acids. Here the CDR3 reads CARTSGGAWGPTGELFF. The CDR3 nucleotides are TGTGCCAGAACTTCGGGCGGGGCCTGGGGACCCACCGGGGAGCTGTTTTTT.

The rearrangement joins TRBV6-5 to TRBJ2-1, with D possibly being TRBD2 (5 bases). Germline-derived CDR1 and CDR2 are MNHEY and SVGAGI. The CDR3 spans 16 residues. With 0 bases removed from V and 4 bases from J, the gap between germline ends came to 13 bases. The CDR3: CASSYSSGAVYNEQFF. The CDR3 region has the DNA TGTGCCAGCAGTTACTCGTCTGGAGCGGTTTACAATGAGCAGTTCTTC.

This rearrangement joins TRBV7-8 to TRBJ2-7, with 11 nucleotides matching TRBD1. Per the germline V gene, CDR1 is SGHVS and CDR2 is FQNEAQ. There are 15 residues in the CDR3. The J segment lost 3 bases and the V segment lost 0 bases, leaving 1 base of the junction unmatched. The CDR3: CASSLAGTGGYEQYF. As DNA, the CDR3 is TGTGCCAGCAGCTTAGCCGGGACAGGGGGCTACGAGCAGTACTTC.

The J gene is TRBJ1-3, the V gene TRBV4-3, with D possibly being TRBD1 (5 bases). The CDR3 sequence is 16 residues long. CDR1 is LGHNA, CDR2 YSLEER, per germline. V was clipped by 3 bases and J by 3 bases, with 15 bases between them. The CDR3 DNA reads TGCGCCAGCAGCCAGGATCAAGGGGATTTTGGAAACACCATATATTTT. It codes for CASSQDQGDFGNTIYF.

The chain recombines TRBV5-1 with TRBJ2-1; 12 bases agree with TRBD2. CDR3 length: 16 amino acids. V lost 4 bases, J lost 4 bases, and 6 bases stayed unmatched. From germline, CDR1 is SGHRS and CDR2 YFSETQ. For the CDR3, the DNA is TGCGCCAGCAGCCCTCTAGCGGGAGGGGAGTACAATGAGCAGTTCTTC. It specifies CASSPLAGGEYNEQFF.